A single sample gave rise to the 28 T cell receptor beta chains below, sequenced in a study of blood T cells in healthy people across ages. Sample-barcoded 5' priming and a J-beta primer mix drove a second PCR of roughly 7 to 11 cycles. TCRdb reprocessed the 5' RACE reads via MiXCR and lists one record per CDR3 protein. The sample gives 1.5 million to 1.8 million distinct CDR3 sequences, 40% to 45% of which show up once; roughly 3.7% is in the top ten. The sample consisted of blood. The receptors were gathered from a woman under 30 in good health.

J is TRBJ2-1 and V is TRBV28; unclear D gene. In germline, CDR1 is MDHEN, CDR2 SYDVKM. V lost 3 bases, J lost 0 bases, and 15 bases lay in between. The CDR3 has 17 amino acids. CDR3 in DNA: TGTGCCAGCAGTTTTCTGGGTAGAGACAACTCCTACAATGAGCAGTTCTTC. Protein: CASSFLGRDNSYNEQFF.

The sample holds a few counts of this clonotype. The V call is TRBV27, the J call TRBJ2-1, with D possibly being TRBD1 or TRBD2 (5 bases each). V was cut by 5 bases and J by 0 bases, with 14 bases left in between. The CDR3 loop spans 16 amino acids. Germline V gene sequence: CDR1 MNHEY, CDR2 SMNVEV (reference sequence). As DNA, the CDR3 is TGTGCCAGCAGTAAGGTTGGGACCAGCTCCTACAATGAGCAGTTCTTC. Amino acid sequence: CASSKVGTSSYNEQFF.

This clonotype was counted a few times. The chain couples TRBV20-1 to TRBJ2-3; the D is unclear. CDR3 length equals 14 residues. Germline CDR1 and CDR2: DFQATT and SNEGSKA (reference sequence). The V and J ends lost 3 bases and 3 bases respectively, with 13 bases between them. The CDR3, as DNA: TGCAGTGCTAGCCGGACCCGACGGACAGATACGCAGTATTTT. Residues: CSASRTRRTDTQYF.

This clonotype was observed at least ten times. A much larger clone differs by one base, so this may be a read error. The chain carries TRBV20-1 and TRBJ2-1; D possibly corresponds to TRBD2 (6 bases). With 5 bases removed from V and 4 bases from J, the gap between germline ends came to 12 bases. The V gene's germline CDR1 is DFQATT and CDR2 SNEGSKA (reference sequence). The CDR3 covers 13 residues. The DNA for the CDR3 is TGCAGTGCTGACCGAGCGGGTTACAATGAGCAGTTCTTC. Encoded protein: CSADRAGYNEQFF.

The chain couples TRBV28 to TRBJ2-4, with D possibly TRBD2 on 6 matching bases. The length of the CDR3 is 15 residues. With 5 bases removed from V and 13 bases from J, the gap between germline ends came to 24 bases. The germline gives CDR1 MDHEN, CDR2 SYDVKM. For the CDR3, the DNA is TGTGCCAGCAGTCCCTACGGGAGAGTGGTAGTAGAGCAGTACTTC. Encoded protein: CASSPYGRVVVEQYF.

The chain joins TRBV5-1 to TRBJ1-6, with TRBD1 matching over 7 bases. Germline V gives CDR1 SGHRS, CDR2 YFSETQ. The CDR3 is 13 amino acids. V was clipped by 4 bases and J by 8 bases; unmatched bases: 3. CDR3 in amino acids: CASSVTGDSPLHF. The CDR3 DNA reads as TGCGCCAGCAGCGTTACAGGGGATTCACCCCTCCACTTT.

The chain has TRBV15 and TRBJ2-3; maybe TRBD2 (6 bases). V was trimmed by 0 bases and J by 4 bases, leaving 23 bases between them. In germline, CDR1 is LNHNV, CDR2 YYDKDF (reference sequence). The CDR3 is made up of 19 amino acids. DNA for the CDR3: TGTGCCACCAGCAGAGATATGGGGGGTGGGGGGAGAAGAGCAGATACGCAGTATTTT. Encoded protein: CATSRDMGGGGRRADTQYF.

V and J are TRBV6-6 and TRBJ2-7, with D tentatively TRBD2 (6 bases). The J call may be in error: the DNA end matches TRBJ2-4 better. Germline loops: CDR1 MNHNY, CDR2 SVGAGI (reference sequence). The CDR3 sequence is 14 residues long. The CDR3 sequence is CASSYRSGENIQYF. CDR3 coding DNA: TGTGCCAGCAGTTACCGGTCGGGGGAAAACATTCAGTACTTC.

This clonotype was seen a few times. The chain joins TRBV12-5 to TRBJ2-6; D is ambiguous. V lost 7 bases and J 3 bases, leaving 7 bases between the germline ends. CDR1 is LGHNT and CDR2 is FRNRAP in the germline V gene. This CDR3 contains 13 residues. The CDR3 is CASAPVGANVLTF. The CDR3 DNA follows: TGTGCTAGTGCTCCGGTTGGGGCCAACGTCCTGACTTTC. The full variable domain, with the rest looked up from reference TRBV12-5 and TRBJ2-6, is DARVTQTPRHKVTEMGQEVTMRCQPILGHNTVFWYRQTMMQGLELLAYFRNRAPLDDSGMPKDRFSAEMPDATLATLKIQPSEPRDSAVYFCASAPVGANVLTFGAGSRLTVL.

A word on this clonotype: Germline and junction disagree at one end, which may indicate a read error. The genes are TRBV4-2 and TRBJ1-4; 10 bases are shared with TRBD1. Germline V gives CDR1 LGHNA, CDR2 YNFKEQ. This CDR3 has 15 amino acids. The CDR3 is CASNQSGQGGEKLFF. In DNA form, the CDR3 reads TGTGCCAGCAACCAATCCGGACAGGGGGGAGAAAAACTGTTTTTT.

This clonotype was recorded a few times. A much bigger clone sits one base away, suggesting this may be a read error. V and J are TRBV2 and TRBJ2-3; no clear D gene. The CDR3 runs 15 residues. CDR1 and CDR2 from the germline V gene are SNHLY and FYNNEI. V was trimmed by 2 bases and J by 5 bases, leaving 14 bases between them. CDR3 in DNA: TGTGCCAGCAGTGAACTAAAGGGAAGCGTAGATACGCAGTATTTT. It codes for CASSELKGSVDTQYF. The whole variable domain, filled in from reference TRBV2 and TRBJ2-3, reads EPEVTQTPSHQVTQMGQEVILRCVPISNHLYFYWYRQILGQKVEFLVSFYNNEISEKSEIFDDQFSVERPDGSNFTLKIRSTKLEDSAMYFCASSELKGSVDTQYFGPGTRLTVL.

The genes are TRBV5-1 and TRBJ2-1; D is perhaps TRBD1 (6 bases). With 3 bases removed from V and 3 bases from J, the gap between germline ends came to 19 bases. The CDR3 has 17 residues. The germline CDR1 and CDR2 sequences are SGHRS and YFSETQ. CDR3 amino acids: CASSSKTGQNLYNEQFF. The CDR3 nucleotides are TGCGCCAGCAGCTCTAAAACCGGACAGAACCTCTACAATGAGCAGTTCTTC.

This chain joins TRBV28 and TRBJ2-3; D is undetermined. Germline V CDR1 and CDR2: MDHEN, SYDVKM. Trimming removed 3 bases from V and 2 bases from J, with 12 bases in between. This CDR3 comprises 15 residues. The CDR3 reads CASSFRQRVTDTQYF. The CDR3 DNA reads TGTGCCAGCAGTTTTAGGCAAAGGGTCACAGATACGCAGTATTTT.

This chain joins TRBV5-1 and TRBJ2-3; TRBD2 is a possible D gene (5 bases). Germline values: CDR1 SGHRS, CDR2 YFSETQ. V lost 3 bases and J lost 6, with 14 bases in between. This CDR3 is 14 amino acids long. CDR3 DNA: TGCGCCAGCAGCTCAGGACTGGGCAGGGATACGCAGTATTTT. Protein product: CASSSGLGRDTQYF.

The chain recombines TRBV27 with TRBJ1-2; 8 bases line up with TRBD1. The CDR3 spans 16 residues. The V gene end was trimmed by 6 bases and the J gene end by 7 bases; junction bases not matched to a gene: 16. Germline assignment: CDR1 MNHEY and CDR2 SMNVEV (reference sequence). Here the CDR3 DNA reads TGTGCCAGCAGCCCAGACGACAGGGGAGTAATCTCTGGCTACACCTTC. It codes for CASSPDDRGVISGYTF.

A few counts support this clonotype. The DNA for the CDR3 is TGCAGTCTCATGAGGACAGGGGGCTACAATGAGCAGTACTTC. Translation: CSLMRTGGYNEQYF. V and J are TRBV29-1 and TRBJ2-7, with 11 bases fitting TRBD1. From germline, CDR1 is SQVTM and CDR2 ANQGSEA. The CDR3 extends over 14 amino acids.

This chain uses TRBV27 with TRBJ1-2; 9 bases are a match to TRBD1. The ends lost 8 bases at V and 7 bases at J; junction bases unmatched: 5. The CDR3 extends over 12 amino acids. Germline V lookup: CDR1 MNHEY, CDR2 SMNVEV (reference sequence). This chain's CDR3 is CASGTGSSGYTF. The CDR3 DNA is TGTGCCAGCGGGACAGGGTCTAGTGGCTACACCTTC.

The chain has TRBV20-1 and TRBJ2-1, with D hard to call. CDR3 length equals 14 residues. CDR1 is DFQATT, CDR2 SNEGSKA, per germline (reference sequence). With 0 bases removed from V and 13 bases from J, the gap between germline ends came to 19 bases. The CDR3 DNA follows: TGCAGTGCTAGAGATCCGGCAGTCCAAGAGACCCAGTTCTTC. This codes for CSARDPAVQETQFF.

This chain links TRBV20-1 with TRBJ1-2; D is uncertain. CDR1 is DFQATT, CDR2 SNEGSKA, per germline (reference sequence). V was clipped by 6 bases and J by 5 bases, with 16 bases between them. The CDR3 length is 13 residues. CDR3 sequence (DNA): TGCAGTGCCCGGGAAGGTTTAGGGTATGGCTACACCTTC. Amino acid sequence: CSAREGLGYGYTF.

In the case of this clonotype: A read error is possible here, since a much larger clone lies one base away. This chain connects TRBV29-1 to TRBJ2-5; no clear D. CDR1 is SQVTM and CDR2 is ANQGSEA in the germline V gene. Trimming stripped 6 bases from V and 11 bases from J, with 28 bases between. The CDR3 runs 15 residues. The CDR3 loop reads CSVHNLRGFGDEQYF. CDR3 DNA: TGCAGCGTCCATAACCTTCGTGGGTTCGGCGATGAGCAGTACTTC.

This chain links TRBV24-1 with TRBJ2-3, with 7 positions matching TRBD1. The CDR3 contains 14 residues. Germline assignment: CDR1 KGHDR and CDR2 SFDVKD. J gave up 3 bases and V 2 bases, and 1 base lay outside the gene matches. CDR3 DNA: TGTGCCACCAGTGATTCAGGGGGAACAGATACGCAGTATTTT. It encodes CATSDSGGTDTQYF.

The chain couples TRBV3-1 to TRBJ1-1; weak D call: TRBD1 (6 bases). The CDR3 is made up of 13 amino acids. Trimming pared 5 bases from V and 8 bases from J, leaving 15 bases between. CDR1 is LGHDT, CDR2 YNNKEL, per germline (reference sequence). The CDR3 region is CASSDRDIKEAFF. DNA for the CDR3: TGTGCCAGCAGCGACCGGGACATTAAAGAAGCTTTCTTT.

This clonotype was counted between two and nine times. The J gene is TRBJ2-1, the V gene TRBV7-2; D unresolved. The CDR3 has 12 residues. With 2 bases removed from V and 6 bases from J, the gap between germline ends came to 5 bases. Germline V gives CDR1 SGHTA, CDR2 FQGNSA. This CDR3 reads CASSLSINEQFF. As DNA, the CDR3 is TGTGCCAGCAGCTTAAGTATCAATGAGCAGTTCTTC.

V usage is TRBV4-3 and J usage is TRBJ1-6, with 8 bases identical to TRBD1. Trimming at V came to 1 base and at J to 10 bases, leaving 9 bases not matched to a gene. The CDR3 covers 16 residues. Germline V lookup: CDR1 LGHNA, CDR2 YSLEER. The CDR3 here is CASSQVLGTGGSPLHF. The CDR3 nucleotides are TGCGCCAGCAGCCAAGTTTTAGGGACAGGAGGGTCACCCCTCCACTTT.

The gene calls are TRBV7-9 and TRBJ1-4, with 7 bases matching TRBD1. This CDR3 contains 14 residues. Germline V gene data show CDR1 as SEHNR and CDR2 as FQNEAQ (reference sequence). V shed 4 bases, J shed 4 bases, and the junction held 3 bases outside the gene matches. In DNA, the CDR3 is TGTGCCAGCAGCTCAGACAGGGTTAATGAAAAACTGTTTTTT. This sequence encodes CASSSDRVNEKLFF.

This rearrangement joins TRBV6-2 or TRBV6-3 to TRBJ2-7; possibly TRBD1 for D (5 bases). The germline gives CDR1 MNHEY, CDR2 SVGEGT. Trimming stripped 5 bases from V and 0 bases from J, with 17 bases between. There are 16 residues in the CDR3. The CDR3 reads CASSQPGSRSSYEQYF. The CDR3 nucleotides read TGTGCCAGCAGTCAGCCAGGGTCGCGAAGCTCCTACGAGCAGTACTTC.

V usage is TRBV4-1 and J usage is TRBJ2-1, with 13 nucleotides matching TRBD2. From germline, CDR1 is MGHRA and CDR2 YSYEKL. Trimming at V came to 1 base and at J to 3 bases, leaving 3 bases not matched to a gene. CDR3 size: 17 residues. The CDR3 loop is CASSQGGLAGLYNEQFF. The DNA of the CDR3 is TGCGCCAGCAGCCAAGGGGGACTAGCGGGGCTCTACAATGAGCAGTTCTTC.

DNA for the CDR3: TGTGCCAGCAGTTTGAATAGGGATGAGCAGCCCCAGCATTTT. Residues: CASSLNRDEQPQHF. The chain carries TRBV27 and TRBJ1-5; D is ambiguous. The V end lost 3 bases, the J end lost 7 bases, and 13 bases lay between the germline ends. The CDR3 has 14 residues. CDR1 and CDR2 from the germline V gene are MNHEY and SMNVEV (reference sequence).